Each of the 16 T cell receptor beta chains below was sequenced from the same sample in a study of T-cell reconstitution after alpha-beta-depleted transplantation in children. Preparation of the TCRbeta library involved a method that used unique molecular identifiers. TCRdb passed the PCR reads through MiXCR, listing each CDR3 protein once. The sample yields about 540,000 distinct CDR3 sequences, about 16% seen once. The source was PBMCs from the stem cell graft donor, collected from the stem cell graft. These receptor sequences come from a human donor who donated a stem cell graft to a child with acute lymphoblastic leukemia.

The rearrangement joins TRBV5-6 to TRBJ2-7, with a weak D call TRBD2 (5 bases). CDR1 is SGHDT, CDR2 YYEEEE, per germline. The CDR3 loop spans 16 amino acids. The V gene lost 1 base and the J gene lost 3 bases, with 17 bases spanning the gap. In DNA, the CDR3 is TGTGCCAGCAGCTTGTCCCTCGGCGGGCCTTACTACGAGCAGTACTTC. As protein: CASSLSLGGPYYEQYF.

This clonotype was counted a few times. This sequence joins TRBV7-9 and TRBJ2-7, with TRBD2 matching over 9 bases. The germline gives CDR1 SEHNR, CDR2 FQNEAQ (reference sequence). J gave up 5 bases and V 5 bases, and 10 bases lay outside the gene matches. The CDR3 spans 15 residues. DNA for the CDR3: TGTGCCAGCAGCCGAGGCTCTAGCGGGATTGACGAGCAGTACTTC. The encoded protein is CASSRGSSGIDEQYF. Filled out from reference TRBV7-9 and TRBJ2-7, the complete variable domain reads DTGVSQNPRHKITKRGQNVTFRCDPISEHNRLYWYRQTLGQGPEFLTYFQNEAQLEKSRLLSDRFSAERPKGSFSTLEIQRTEQGDSAMYLCASSRGSSGIDEQYFGPGTRLTVT.

The chain uses TRBV27 and TRBJ2-2, with 9 positions matching TRBD1. Germline CDR1 and CDR2: MNHEY and SMNVEV (reference sequence). V trimming: 6 bases; J trimming: 5 bases; junction bases outside the gene matches: 13. The CDR3 covers 17 residues. CDR3 DNA sequence: TGTGCCAGCAGCTTGACTTTGGGGACAGGGCGGACCGGGGAGCTGTTTTTT. It encodes CASSLTLGTGRTGELFF.

V gene TRBV2 combines with J gene TRBJ2-2, with 10 bases lining up with TRBD2. CDR1 and CDR2 (germline): SNHLY, FYNNEI. This CDR3 is 15 amino acids long. V lost 5 bases, J lost 6 bases, and 6 bases stayed unmatched. CDR3: CASSYLAGAAGELFF. The CDR3 coding sequence is TGTGCCAGCAGTTATCTAGCGGGAGCGGCCGGGGAGCTGTTTTTT.

This clonotype has only a few counts. This chain links TRBV7-9 with TRBJ2-7; 7 positions match TRBD2. Germline V gene sequence: CDR1 SEHNR, CDR2 FQNEAQ (reference sequence). V trimming: 0 bases; J trimming: 0 bases; junction bases outside the gene matches: 5. CDR3 length equals 16 residues. The CDR3 DNA reads as TGTGCCAGCAGCTTAGCCGGGGGAGGGTTCTCCTACGAGCAGTACTTC. This encodes CASSLAGGGFSYEQYF.

This chain uses TRBV5-1 with TRBJ1-1; a weak D match, TRBD1 (6 bases). The CDR3 spans 14 residues. Germline CDR1 reads SGHRS; CDR2 reads YFSETQ. V was pared by 4 bases and J by 1 base, with 11 bases between. In DNA form, the CDR3 reads TGCGCCAGCAGCATATCGACAGGGAACACTGAAGCTTTCTTT. This codes for CASSISTGNTEAFF. The full variable domain, its missing parts supplied by reference TRBV5-1 and TRBJ1-1, is KAGVTQTPRYLIKTRGQQVTLSCSPISGHRSVSWYQQTPGQGLQFLFEYFSETQRNKGNFPGRFSGRQFSNSRSEMNVSTLELGDSALYLCASSISTGNTEAFFGQGTRLTVV.

This clonotype was detected a few times. The V call is TRBV4-1, the J call TRBJ1-2; TRBD1 matches 9 bases. The CDR3 has 17 amino acids. J was trimmed by 6 bases and V by 5 bases; bases with no gene match: 16. In germline, CDR1 is MGHRA, CDR2 YSYEKL. The CDR3 bases are TGCGCCAGCAGCTATATATCCACGGGACAGGGAGGGCATGGCTACACCTTC. The encoded protein is CASSYISTGQGGHGYTF.

This clonotype was picked up a small number of times. CDR3 DNA sequence: TGCAGTGCTAGGGGTAGCGTGAGCACAGATACGCAGTATTTT. This sequence encodes CSARGSVSTDTQYF. This chain links TRBV20-1 with TRBJ2-3, with D possibly matching TRBD2 (5 bases). Germline values: CDR1 DFQATT, CDR2 SNEGSKA (reference sequence). V lost 3 bases and J lost 0, with 10 bases in between. The CDR3 is 14 amino acids.

The table lists this clonotype with a few counts. In DNA form, the CDR3 reads TGTGCCAGCAGCCCGCGACAGGGGTGGGAGATCGGGACCGGGGAGCTGTTTTTT. It is translated as CASSPRQGWEIGTGELFF. The chain carries TRBV4-2 and TRBJ2-2; 8 bases agree with TRBD1. This CDR3 has 18 amino acids. Germline trimming cut 4 bases from V and 5 bases from J; bases unmatched to any gene: 15. Germline V gene sequence: CDR1 LGHNA, CDR2 YNFKEQ.

This clonotype has a handful of counts. The J gene is TRBJ1-6, the V gene TRBV10-3, with 7 positions matching TRBD1. Unmatched junction bases numbered 10, after V lost 4 bases and J lost 7 bases. Germline CDR1 is ENHRY and CDR2 is SYGVKD. The CDR3 spans 16 residues. CDR3 nucleotides: TGTGCCATCAGTGCTTCCCAGGGACAGCCCAATTCACCCCTCCACTTT. Its protein is CAISASQGQPNSPLHF.

This clonotype was counted only a few times. The rearrangement links TRBV7-9 to TRBJ2-7, with TRBD2 as a possible D gene (5 bases). The CDR3 covers 15 residues. Germline CDR1 is SEHNR and CDR2 is FQNEAQ (reference sequence). Trimming shortened V by 1 base and J by 3 bases, and 13 bases separated the two germline ends. The CDR3 bases are TGTGCCAGCAGCTTAGGGGTGGGAGTAAGCTACGAGCAGTACTTC. Its translation is CASSLGVGVSYEQYF.

This chain connects TRBV4-1 to TRBJ2-7, with 7 bases identical to TRBD2. The length of the CDR3 is 15 residues. Looked up from germline, CDR1 is MGHRA and CDR2 is YSYEKL. Germline trimming cut 2 bases from V and 2 bases from J; bases unmatched to any gene: 6. The CDR3, as DNA: TGCGCCAGCAGCCAATTGACTAGCTTCACCTACGAGCAGTACTTC. Amino acid sequence: CASSQLTSFTYEQYF.

The chain employs TRBV28 and TRBJ1-2; D might be TRBD1 (5 bases). Trimming left V 1 base short and J 4 bases short, with 10 bases between. This CDR3 spans 14 amino acids. Germline loops: CDR1 MDHEN, CDR2 SYDVKM. The CDR3 nucleotides read TGTGCCAGCAGTTTATCCCCGGGGGTCTATGGCTACACCTTC. Encoded protein: CASSLSPGVYGYTF.

The chain links TRBV6-1 to TRBJ2-7; 8 positions match TRBD2. Germline assignment: CDR1 MNHNS and CDR2 SASEGT. V shed 6 bases and J 3 bases; nucleotides not matched to a gene: 10. CDR3 length: 15 amino acids. CDR3 region: CASRVLAEALYEQYF. CDR3 nucleotide sequence: TGTGCCAGCAGAGTACTAGCGGAGGCCCTCTACGAGCAGTACTTC.

CDR3 sequence (DNA): TGTGCCAGTAGTATCAATAGCGGTTACTACAATGAGCAGTTCTTC. The encoded protein is CASSINSGYYNEQFF. This chain uses TRBV19 with TRBJ2-1, with a weak D call TRBD2 (6 bases). Trimming stripped 3 bases from V and 3 bases from J, with 12 bases between. The germline gives CDR1 LNHDA, CDR2 SQIVND (reference sequence). The CDR3 loop spans 15 amino acids.

J is TRBJ2-3 and V is TRBV4-1, with D hard to call. Germline V CDR1 and CDR2: MGHRA, YSYEKL. The V end lost 2 bases, the J end lost 0 bases, and 12 bases lay between the germline ends. This CDR3 spans 16 amino acids. CDR3 region: CASSQTRLLSTDTQYF. CDR3 DNA: TGCGCCAGCAGCCAAACGCGACTCCTTAGCACAGATACGCAGTATTTT.